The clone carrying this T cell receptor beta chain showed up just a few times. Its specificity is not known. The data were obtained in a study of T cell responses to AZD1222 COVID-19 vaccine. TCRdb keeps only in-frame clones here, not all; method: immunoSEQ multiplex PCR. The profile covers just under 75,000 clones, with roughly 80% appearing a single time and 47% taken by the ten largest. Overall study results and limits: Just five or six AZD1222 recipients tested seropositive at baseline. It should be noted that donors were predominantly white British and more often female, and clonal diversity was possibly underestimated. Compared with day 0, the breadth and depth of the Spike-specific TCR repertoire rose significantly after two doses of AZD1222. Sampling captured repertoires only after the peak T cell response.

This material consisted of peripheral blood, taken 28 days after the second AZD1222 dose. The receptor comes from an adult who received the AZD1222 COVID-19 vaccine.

The CDR3 nucleotides are TGTGCCAGCAGCATCGGAGTGGGTAGGCGGGTTCACACAGATACGCAGTATTTT. Its translation is CASSIGVGRRVHTDTQYF. The V and J genes are TRBV7-9 and TRBJ2-3, with a possible D match to TRBD2 (5 bases). The CDR3 loop spans 18 amino acids. V was clipped by 5 bases and J by 2 bases, with 23 bases between them. Germline V gene lookup returns CDR1 SEHNR and CDR2 FQNEAQ (reference sequence).